This TCR beta chain is from a study of blood T cell repertoires in COVID-19. Overall study context: Acute and convalescent COVID-19 samples came from the United States, Italy and Spain. PBMCs, B-cell-depleted T cells, or T cells were the source of the cDNA or gDNA that made up the material.

The repertoire was sequenced with immunoSEQ multiplex PCR; TCRdb's copy has only in-frame clones and lacks some. The table lists 30,000 to 40,000 clones, about four fifths of them singletons. After removal of 2 bases from V and 5 bases from J, the junction contained 4 bases not matched to a gene. The length of the CDR3 is 14 residues. In germline, CDR1 is MDHEN, CDR2 SYDVKM. This sequence was found in a man between 60 and 70 years old in a cohort sampled during active COVID-19. The rearrangement uses TRBV28 and TRBJ2-5; 8 nucleotides match TRBD1. Sequenced material: peripheral blood. CDR3 sequence (DNA): TGTGCCAGCAGTTTAAGACAGGGGCATGAGACCCAGTACTTC. This translates into CASSLRQGHETQYF.